Presented here are 13 T cell receptor beta chains from one specimen sequenced in a study of CD8 T cells in ankylosing spondylitis. TCRdb passed the 5' RACE reads through MiXCR, listing each CDR3 protein once. The sample records 130,000 or so distinct CDR3 sequences, 11% being singletons. Sequences were obtained from blood, either unsorted or a sorted T cell fraction (not recorded which). These receptors originate from a female donor with ankylosing spondylitis or in good health (not recorded which).

The rearrangement uses TRBV18 and TRBJ2-3, with 8 positions matching TRBD2. Per germline, CDR1 KGHSH and CDR2 LQKENI. The CDR3 runs 13 residues. V shed 6 bases and J 4 bases; nucleotides not matched to a gene: 3. CDR3 protein: CASSSGAPDTQYF. CDR3 bases: TGTGCCAGCTCTAGCGGGGCCCCAGATACGCAGTATTTT.

This clonotype has a handful of counts. V usage is TRBV18 and J usage is TRBJ1-3, with a weak D call TRBD1 (5 bases). Trimming stripped 7 bases from V and 0 bases from J, with 10 bases between. CDR3 length equals 14 residues. The germline CDR1 and CDR2 sequences are KGHSH and LQKENI. This CDR3 is CASLGPNSGNTIYF. The CDR3 DNA is TGTGCCAGCTTGGGACCAAACTCTGGAAACACCATATATTTT.

To note about this clonotype: A much larger clone differs from this one at a single base, so this may be a read error. The chain combines TRBV11-1 with TRBJ2-7; D uncertain. Trimming took off 0 bases at V and 3 bases at J, with 12 bases between the two ends. This CDR3 is 15 amino acids long. Germline CDR1 and CDR2: SGHAT and FQDESV (reference sequence). DNA for the CDR3: TGTGCCAGCAGCTTAGCATCCCACCGCGACTACGAGCAGTACTTC. Translated: CASSLASHRDYEQYF.

This clonotype was observed a handful of times. The chain is built from TRBV3-1 and TRBJ2-7, with 11 bases aligning to TRBD2. This CDR3 has 15 amino acids. The V and J ends lost 4 bases and 2 bases, in that order; junction bases with no gene match: 4. CDR1 and CDR2 (germline): LGHDT, YNNKEL (reference sequence). The CDR3, as DNA: TGTGCCAGCAGCCCTAGCGGGGGGTGGACCTACGAGCAGTACTTC. The encoded protein is CASSPSGGWTYEQYF.

This clonotype was seen ten or more times. The chain couples TRBV11-2 to TRBJ2-7; D gene uncertain. CDR1 is SGHAT and CDR2 is FQNNGV in the germline V gene. Trimming took off 4 bases at V and 6 bases at J, with 16 bases between the two ends. The CDR3 has 14 residues. The CDR3 DNA reads TGTGCCAGCAGCTCCCCTCTTATGTCCACCGAGCAGTACTTC. Amino acids: CASSSPLMSTEQYF.

This clonotype was detected ten times or more. This chain connects TRBV2 to TRBJ1-5, with D uncertain. This CDR3 has 15 residues. The germline V gene has CDR1 SNHLY and CDR2 FYNNEI. The ends were cut back, 4 bases at V and 0 bases at J, with 10 bases in the middle. The CDR3 is CASSAEVYSNQPQHF. DNA for the CDR3: TGTGCCAGCAGTGCGGAAGTGTATAGCAATCAGCCCCAGCATTTT. Supplemented by reference TRBV2 and TRBJ1-5, the full variable domain reads EPEVTQTPSHQVTQMGQEVILRCVPISNHLYFYWYRQILGQKVEFLVSFYNNEISEKSEIFDDQFSVERPDGSNFTLKIRSTKLEDSAMYFCASSAEVYSNQPQHFGDGTRLSIL.

The table lists this clonotype with many counts. The chain carries TRBV6-1 and TRBJ2-2; no definite D call. The CDR3 is 14 residues long. Germline V gene sequence: CDR1 MNHNS, CDR2 SASEGT. V lost 6 bases and J lost 1, with 9 bases in between. The CDR3 coding sequence is TGTGCCAGCAGCCGTGACTTGAACACCGGGGAGCTGTTTTTT. Translating it yields CASSRDLNTGELFF.

This clonotype came up many times. The CDR3 nucleotides read TGCAGTGCTTCCTACCGGGACAGGGGGCTGGATGAGCAGTTCTTC. This sequence encodes CSASYRDRGLDEQFF. This chain links TRBV20-1 with TRBJ2-1, with 12 bases fitting TRBD1. CDR1 and CDR2 from the germline V gene are DFQATT and SNEGSKA (reference sequence). The CDR3 spans 15 residues. The J segment lost 8 bases and the V segment lost 5 bases, leaving 10 bases of the junction unmatched.

In this sample, this clonotype turned up a few times. The gene calls are TRBV12-3 or TRBV12-4 and TRBJ2-5, with D possibly being TRBD2 (5 bases). Trimming took 5 bases from V and 4 from J, leaving 20 bases between them. The length of the CDR3 is 16 residues. DNA of the CDR3: TGTGCCAGCAGTCCCGCTCGGGGTCCGAAAGCAGAGACCCAGTACTTC. This gives the protein CASSPARGPKAETQYF.

At least ten counts were recorded for this clonotype. V and J are TRBV6-1 and TRBJ1-5; D uncertain. The ends were cut back, 6 bases at V and 2 bases at J, with 14 bases in the middle. Germline V gives CDR1 MNHNS, CDR2 SASEGT. CDR3 size: 15 residues. CDR3 DNA: TGTGCCAGCAGCCCACTTCCAAGAGGCAATCAGCCCCAGCATTTT. Protein product: CASSPLPRGNQPQHF.

This clonotype was detected ten times or more. The chain combines TRBV14 with TRBJ1-1; perhaps TRBD1 as D (6 bases). CDR1 SGHDN and CDR2 FVKESK come from the germline V gene. The CDR3 is made up of 16 amino acids. V was cut by 0 bases and J by 4 bases, with 15 bases left in between. This CDR3 reads CASSQDARGQGTEAFF. In DNA form, the CDR3 reads TGTGCCAGCAGCCAAGACGCCCGGGGGCAAGGCACTGAAGCTTTCTTT.

The chain combines TRBV5-1 with TRBJ2-3; 8 nucleotides line up with TRBD2. Germline V lookup: CDR1 SGHRS, CDR2 YFSETQ. The junction had 9 bases not matched to a gene; V was cut back by 7 bases and J by 5 bases. This CDR3 region has 14 residues. In DNA form, the CDR3 reads TGCGCCAGCTTCTCAGCGGGAGAGGGAGATACGCAGTATTTT. This sequence encodes CASFSAGEGDTQYF.

This clonotype has at least ten counts. The V gene is TRBV12-3 or TRBV12-4, the J gene TRBJ2-2; either TRBD1 or TRBD2 may supply D (5 bases each). CDR3 length: 14 residues. Trimming removed 6 bases from V and 5 bases from J, with 13 bases in between. The CDR3 region has the DNA TGTGCCAGCAGCCCGAGGGGTTGGACCGGGGAGCTGTTTTTT. The encoded protein is CASSPRGWTGELFF.